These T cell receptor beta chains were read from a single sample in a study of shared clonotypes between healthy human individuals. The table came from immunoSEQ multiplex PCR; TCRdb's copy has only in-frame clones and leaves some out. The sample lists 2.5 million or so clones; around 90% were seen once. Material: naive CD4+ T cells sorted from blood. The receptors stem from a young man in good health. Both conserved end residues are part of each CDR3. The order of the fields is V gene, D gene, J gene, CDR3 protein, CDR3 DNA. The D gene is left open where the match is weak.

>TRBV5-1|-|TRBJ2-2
CASSSSSIYRELFF
TGCGCCAGCAGCTCGAGCAGCATTTACCGGGAGCTGTTTTTT
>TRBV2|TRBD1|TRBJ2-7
CASSLGVGQGTGEQYF
TGTGCCAGCAGCCTCGGAGTGGGACAGGGGACGGGCGAGCAGTACTTC
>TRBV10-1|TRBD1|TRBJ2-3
CASSPGQGQYF
TGCGCCAGCAGTCCGGGACAGGGGCAGTATTTT
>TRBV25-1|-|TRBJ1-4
CASSELIGRYEKLFF
TGTGCCAGCAGTGAACTCATAGGGCGATATGAAAAACTGTTTTTT
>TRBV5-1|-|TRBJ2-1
CASSFVLNEQFF
TGCGCCAGCAGCTTTGTCCTCAATGAGCAGTTCTTC
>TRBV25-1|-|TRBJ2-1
CASSPTFYSYNEQFF
TGTGCCAGCAGTCCCACTTTTTACTCCTACAATGAGCAGTTCTTC
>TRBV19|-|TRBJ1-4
CASSNKGISEKLFF
TGTGCCAGTAGTAATAAGGGGATCTCGGAAAAACTGTTTTTT
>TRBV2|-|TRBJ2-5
CASKWETQYF
TGTGCCAGCAAGTGGGAGACCCAGTACTTC
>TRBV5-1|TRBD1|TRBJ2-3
CASSYGTATSTDTQYF
TGCGCCAGCAGCTACGGGACAGCAACTAGCACAGATACGCAGTATTTT
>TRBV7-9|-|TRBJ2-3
CASSPRGPRVADTQYF
TGTGCCAGCAGCCCGCGTGGGCCTCGTGTGGCAGATACGCAGTATTTT
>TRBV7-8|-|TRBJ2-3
CASSLDRSHSTDTQYF
TGTGCCAGCAGCTTAGATCGTTCTCATAGCACAGATACGCAGTATTTT